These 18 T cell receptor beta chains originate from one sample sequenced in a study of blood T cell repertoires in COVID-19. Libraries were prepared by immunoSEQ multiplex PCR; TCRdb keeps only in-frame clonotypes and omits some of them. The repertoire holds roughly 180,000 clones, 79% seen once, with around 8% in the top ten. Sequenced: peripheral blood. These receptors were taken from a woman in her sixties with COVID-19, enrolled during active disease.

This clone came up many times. Here the CDR3 reads CASSPRTSGGTAQSTDTQYF. DNA of the CDR3: TGTGCCAGCAGTCCGAGGACTAGCGGGGGGACAGCTCAGAGCACAGATACGCAGTATTTT. The chain is built from TRBV27 and TRBJ2-3; TRBD2 aligns across 14 bases. Germline-derived CDR1 and CDR2 are MNHEY and SMNVEV (reference sequence). The CDR3 is 20 amino acids. V shed 5 bases and J 0 bases; nucleotides not matched to a gene: 13.

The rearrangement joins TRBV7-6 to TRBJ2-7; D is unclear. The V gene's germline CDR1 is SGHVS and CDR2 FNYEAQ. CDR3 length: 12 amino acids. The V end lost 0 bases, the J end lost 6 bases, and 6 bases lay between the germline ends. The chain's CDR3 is CASSLALGEQYF. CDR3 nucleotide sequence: TGTGCCAGCAGCTTAGCGCTCGGCGAGCAGTACTTC.

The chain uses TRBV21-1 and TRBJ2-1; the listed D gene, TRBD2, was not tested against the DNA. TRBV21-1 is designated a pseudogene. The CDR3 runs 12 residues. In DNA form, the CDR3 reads TGTGCCAGCAGCAAAGCGCGCGGTGAGCAGTTCTTC. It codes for CASSKARGEQFF.

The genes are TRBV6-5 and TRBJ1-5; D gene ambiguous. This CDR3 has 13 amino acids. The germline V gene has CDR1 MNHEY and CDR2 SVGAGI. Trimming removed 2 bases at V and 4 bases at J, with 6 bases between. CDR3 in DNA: TGTGCCAGCAGTTACACGAGAAATCAGCCCCAGCATTTT. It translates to CASSYTRNQPQHF.

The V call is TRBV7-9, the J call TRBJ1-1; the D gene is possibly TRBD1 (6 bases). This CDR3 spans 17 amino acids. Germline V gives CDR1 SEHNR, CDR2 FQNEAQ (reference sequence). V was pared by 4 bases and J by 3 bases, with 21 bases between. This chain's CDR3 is CASSSWGGRILDTEAFF. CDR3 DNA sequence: TGTGCCAGCAGCTCTTGGGGGGGCCGGATTTTGGACACTGAAGCTTTCTTT.

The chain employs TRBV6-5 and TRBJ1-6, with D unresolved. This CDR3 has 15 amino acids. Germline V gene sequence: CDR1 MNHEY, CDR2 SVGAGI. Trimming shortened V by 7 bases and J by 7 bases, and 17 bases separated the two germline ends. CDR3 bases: TGTGCCAGCACCCAGGTTCAATCCCGGAATTCACCCCTCCACTTT. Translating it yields CASTQVQSRNSPLHF.

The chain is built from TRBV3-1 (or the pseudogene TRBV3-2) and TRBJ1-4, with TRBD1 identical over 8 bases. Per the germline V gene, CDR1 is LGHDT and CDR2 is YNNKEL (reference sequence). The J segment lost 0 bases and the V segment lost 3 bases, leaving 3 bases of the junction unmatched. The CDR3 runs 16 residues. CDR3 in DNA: TGTGCCAGCAGCCAGGGACAGGCTTCAACTAATGAAAAACTGTTTTTT. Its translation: CASSQGQASTNEKLFF.

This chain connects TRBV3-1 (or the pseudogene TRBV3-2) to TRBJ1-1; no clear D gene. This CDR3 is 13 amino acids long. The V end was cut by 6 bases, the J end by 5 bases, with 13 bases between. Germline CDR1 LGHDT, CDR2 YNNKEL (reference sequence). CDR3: CASSQNRETEAFF. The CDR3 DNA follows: TGTGCCAGCAGTCAAAACCGCGAGACTGAAGCTTTCTTT.

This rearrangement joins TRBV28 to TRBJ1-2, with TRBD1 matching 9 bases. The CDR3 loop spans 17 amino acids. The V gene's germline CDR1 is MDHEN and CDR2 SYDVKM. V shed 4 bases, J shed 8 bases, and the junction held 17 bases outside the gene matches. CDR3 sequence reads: CASSSNPGQGIRWGYTF. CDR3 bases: TGTGCCAGCAGTTCAAATCCGGGACAGGGAATCAGGTGGGGCTACACCTTC.

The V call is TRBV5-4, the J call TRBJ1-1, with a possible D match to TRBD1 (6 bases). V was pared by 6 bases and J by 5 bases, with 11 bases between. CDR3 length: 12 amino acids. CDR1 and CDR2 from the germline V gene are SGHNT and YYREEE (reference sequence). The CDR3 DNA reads TGTGCCAGCACTTCCAGGGGAACTGAAGCTTTCTTT. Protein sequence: CASTSRGTEAFF.

The CDR3 bases are TGTGCCAGTAGTATGGCGGGGACAGGGGGCTACTACAATGAGCAGTTCTTC. Residues: CASSMAGTGGYYNEQFF. The J gene is TRBJ2-1, the V gene TRBV19; 12 positions agree with TRBD1. The CDR3 has 17 residues. CDR1 and CDR2 (germline): LNHDA, SQIVND (reference sequence). Trimming cost V 3 bases and J 3 bases; bases outside gene matches: 6.

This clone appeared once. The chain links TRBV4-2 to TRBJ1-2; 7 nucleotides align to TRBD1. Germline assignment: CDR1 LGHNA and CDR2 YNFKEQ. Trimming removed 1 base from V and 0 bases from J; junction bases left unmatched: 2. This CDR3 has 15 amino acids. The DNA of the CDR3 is TGTGCCAGCAGCCAAGCCAGGGGGTCTAACTATGGCTACACCTTC. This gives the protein CASSQARGSNYGYTF.

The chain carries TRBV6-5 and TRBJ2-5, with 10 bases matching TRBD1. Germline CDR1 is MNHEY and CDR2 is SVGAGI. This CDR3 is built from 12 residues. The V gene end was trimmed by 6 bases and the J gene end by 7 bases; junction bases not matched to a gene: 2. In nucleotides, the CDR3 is TGTGCCAGCAGGGACAGGGGGATGACCCAGTACTTC. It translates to CASRDRGMTQYF.

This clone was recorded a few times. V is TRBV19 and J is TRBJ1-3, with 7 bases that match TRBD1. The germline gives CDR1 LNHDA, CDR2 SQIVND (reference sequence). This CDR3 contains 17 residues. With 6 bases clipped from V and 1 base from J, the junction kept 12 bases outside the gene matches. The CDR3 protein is CASSSGLQGTSGNTIYF. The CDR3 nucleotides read TGTGCCAGTAGCTCCGGGCTACAGGGGACTTCTGGAAACACCATATATTTT.

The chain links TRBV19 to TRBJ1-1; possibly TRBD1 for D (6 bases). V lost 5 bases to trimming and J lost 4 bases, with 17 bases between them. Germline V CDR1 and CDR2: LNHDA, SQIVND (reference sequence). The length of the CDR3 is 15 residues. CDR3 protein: CASSGWTEGVTEAFF. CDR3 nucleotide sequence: TGTGCCAGTAGTGGGTGGACAGAAGGGGTCACTGAAGCTTTCTTT. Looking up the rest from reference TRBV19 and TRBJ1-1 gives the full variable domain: DGGITQSPKYLFRKEGQNVTLSCEQNLNHDAMYWYRQDPGQGLRLIYYSQIVNDFQKGDIAEGYSVSREKKESFPLTVTSAQKNPTAFYLCASSGWTEGVTEAFFGQGTRLTVV.

The CDR3 loop reads CASSPRMGDRDTEAFF. The CDR3 DNA sequence: TGTGCCAGCAGTCCCAGGATGGGGGACAGGGACACTGAAGCTTTCTTT. The V call is TRBV28, the J call TRBJ1-1; 9 bases are a match to TRBD1. The trim removed 5 bases at V and 3 bases at J, leaving 10 bases unmatched. The CDR3 is made up of 16 amino acids. Germline values: CDR1 MDHEN, CDR2 SYDVKM.

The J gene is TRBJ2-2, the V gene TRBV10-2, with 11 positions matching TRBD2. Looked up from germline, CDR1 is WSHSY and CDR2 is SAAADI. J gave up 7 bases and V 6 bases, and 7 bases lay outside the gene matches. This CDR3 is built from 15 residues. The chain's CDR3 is CASRTLAGGVGELFF. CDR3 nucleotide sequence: TGCGCCAGCAGAACCCTAGCGGGGGGCGTCGGGGAGCTGTTTTTT.

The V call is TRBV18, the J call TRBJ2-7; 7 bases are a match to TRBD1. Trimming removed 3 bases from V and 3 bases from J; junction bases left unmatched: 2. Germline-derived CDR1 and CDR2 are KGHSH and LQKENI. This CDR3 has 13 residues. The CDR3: CASSPDRIYEQYV. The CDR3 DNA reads TGTGCCAGCTCACCGGACAGGATCTACGAGCAGTACGTC.